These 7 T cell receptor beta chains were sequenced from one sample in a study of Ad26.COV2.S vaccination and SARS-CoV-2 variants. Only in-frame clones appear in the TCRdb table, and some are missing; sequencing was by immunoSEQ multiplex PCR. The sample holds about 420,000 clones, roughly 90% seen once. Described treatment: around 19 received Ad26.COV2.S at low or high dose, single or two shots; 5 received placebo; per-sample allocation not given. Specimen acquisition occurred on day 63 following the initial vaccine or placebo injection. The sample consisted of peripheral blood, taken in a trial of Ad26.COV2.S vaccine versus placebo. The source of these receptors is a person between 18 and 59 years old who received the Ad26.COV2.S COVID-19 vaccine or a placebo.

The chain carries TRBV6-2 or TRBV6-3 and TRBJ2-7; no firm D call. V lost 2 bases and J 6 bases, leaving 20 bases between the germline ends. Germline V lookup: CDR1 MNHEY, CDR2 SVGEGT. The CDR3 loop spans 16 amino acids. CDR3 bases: TGTGCCAGCAGTTACGGAGTGGGCGTTAGGTCTCGCGAGCAGTACTTC. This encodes CASSYGVGVRSREQYF.

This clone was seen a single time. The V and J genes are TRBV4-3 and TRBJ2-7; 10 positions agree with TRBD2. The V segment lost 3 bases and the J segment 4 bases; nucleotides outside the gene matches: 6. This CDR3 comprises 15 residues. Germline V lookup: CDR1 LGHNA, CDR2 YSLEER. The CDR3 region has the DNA TGCGCCAGCAGCCAGGCAACTAGCGGGGAGTACGAGCAGTACTTC. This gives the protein CASSQATSGEYEQYF.

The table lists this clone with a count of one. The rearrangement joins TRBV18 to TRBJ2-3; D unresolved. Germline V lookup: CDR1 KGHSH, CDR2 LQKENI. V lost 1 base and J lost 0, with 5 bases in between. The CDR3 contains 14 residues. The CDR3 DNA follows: TGTGCCAGCTCACCACAGGCTAGCACAGATACGCAGTATTTT. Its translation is CASSPQASTDTQYF.

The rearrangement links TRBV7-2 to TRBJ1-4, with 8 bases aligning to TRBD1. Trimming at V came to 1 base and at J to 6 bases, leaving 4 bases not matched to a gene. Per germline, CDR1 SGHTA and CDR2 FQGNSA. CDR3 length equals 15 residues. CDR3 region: CASSLVTGQDEKLFF. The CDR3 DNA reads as TGTGCCAGCAGCTTAGTGACGGGACAGGATGAAAAACTGTTTTTT.

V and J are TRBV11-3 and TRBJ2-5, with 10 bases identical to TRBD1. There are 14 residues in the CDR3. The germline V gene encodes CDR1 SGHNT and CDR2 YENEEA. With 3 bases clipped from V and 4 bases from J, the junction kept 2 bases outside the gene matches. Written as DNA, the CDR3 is TGTGCCAGCAGCTTGGGGACAGGGGCAGAGACCCAGTACTTC. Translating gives CASSLGTGAETQYF.

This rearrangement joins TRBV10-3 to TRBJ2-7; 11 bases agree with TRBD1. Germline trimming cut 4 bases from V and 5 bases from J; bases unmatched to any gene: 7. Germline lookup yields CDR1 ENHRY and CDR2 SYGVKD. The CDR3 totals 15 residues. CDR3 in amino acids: CAISAGGQGEDEQYF. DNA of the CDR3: TGTGCCATCAGTGCGGGGGGACAGGGGGAGGACGAGCAGTACTTC.

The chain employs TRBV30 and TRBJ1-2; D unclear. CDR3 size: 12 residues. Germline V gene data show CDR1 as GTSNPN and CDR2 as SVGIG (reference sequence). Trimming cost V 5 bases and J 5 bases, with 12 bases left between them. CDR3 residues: CAWSANGYGYTF. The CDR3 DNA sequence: TGTGCCTGGTCGGCCAATGGGTATGGCTACACCTTC.